The subject of this entry is one T cell receptor beta chain. What it binds is unknown. This entry is derived from a study of T cells in Graves' hyperthyroidism and ophthalmopathy. The length of the CDR3 is 18 residues. The junction had 15 bases not matched to a gene; V was cut back by 4 bases and J by 1 base. Germline V gives CDR1 SGHRS, CDR2 YFSETQ. Uncontrolled infection, other autoimmune disease, pregnancy or lactation led to exclusion. General study findings and limits: Blood shared most expanded thyroid clonotypes above 0.001.

Authors of the study amplified TCR beta CDR3 regions from RNA transcripts. With the HTBI primer set, the TCR CDR3 went through a first round of RT-PCR. Via MiXCR, TCRdb re-called the multiplex PCR reads, giving one row per CDR3 protein. The sample lists about 640,000 distinct CDR3 sequences; roughly 45% were seen once. The receptor's source is an adult man with Graves' disease, either hyperthyroidism or ophthalmopathy (not recorded which). This sequence joins TRBV5-1 and TRBJ1-2; 8 bases map to TRBD1. Specimen: peripheral blood or thyroid tissue (not recorded which). The CDR3 sequence: CASSTRTGPMADNYGYTF. As DNA, the CDR3 is TGCGCCAGCAGCACCCGGACAGGGCCTATGGCGGATAACTATGGCTACACCTTC.